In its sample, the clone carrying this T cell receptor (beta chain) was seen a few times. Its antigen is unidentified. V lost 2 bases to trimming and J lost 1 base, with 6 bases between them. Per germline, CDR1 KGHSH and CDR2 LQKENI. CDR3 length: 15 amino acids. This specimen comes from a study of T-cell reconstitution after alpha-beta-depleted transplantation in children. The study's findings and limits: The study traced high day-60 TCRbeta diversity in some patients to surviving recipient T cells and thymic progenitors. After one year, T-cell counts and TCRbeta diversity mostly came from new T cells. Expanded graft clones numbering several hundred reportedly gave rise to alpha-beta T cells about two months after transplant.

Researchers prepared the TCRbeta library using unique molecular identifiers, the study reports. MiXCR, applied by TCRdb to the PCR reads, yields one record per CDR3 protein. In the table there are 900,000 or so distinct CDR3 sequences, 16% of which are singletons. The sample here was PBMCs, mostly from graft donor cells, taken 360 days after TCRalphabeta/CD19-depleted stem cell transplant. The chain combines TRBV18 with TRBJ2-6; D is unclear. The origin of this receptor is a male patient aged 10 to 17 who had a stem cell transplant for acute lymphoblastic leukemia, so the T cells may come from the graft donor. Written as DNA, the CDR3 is TGTGCCAGCTCACCAGGCAGATCTGGGGCCAACGTCCTGACTTTC. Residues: CASSPGRSGANVLTF. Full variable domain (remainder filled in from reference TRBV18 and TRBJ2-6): NAGVMQNPRHLVRRRGQEARLRCSPMKGHSHVYWYRQLPEEGLKFMVYLQKENIIDESGMPKERFSAEFPKEGPSILRIQQVVRGDSAAYFCASSPGRSGANVLTFGAGSRLTVL.